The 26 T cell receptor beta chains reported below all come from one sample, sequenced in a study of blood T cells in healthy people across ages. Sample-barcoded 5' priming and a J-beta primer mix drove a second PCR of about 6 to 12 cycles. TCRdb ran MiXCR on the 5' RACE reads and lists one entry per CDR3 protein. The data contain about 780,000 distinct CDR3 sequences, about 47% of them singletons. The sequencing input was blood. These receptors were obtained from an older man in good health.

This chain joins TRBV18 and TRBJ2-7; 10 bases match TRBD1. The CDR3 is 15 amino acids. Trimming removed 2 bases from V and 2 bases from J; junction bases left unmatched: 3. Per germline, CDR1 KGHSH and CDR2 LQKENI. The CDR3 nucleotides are TGTGCCAGCTCACCAGAAGGGACAGGGGCCTACGAGCAGTACTTC. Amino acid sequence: CASSPEGTGAYEQYF.

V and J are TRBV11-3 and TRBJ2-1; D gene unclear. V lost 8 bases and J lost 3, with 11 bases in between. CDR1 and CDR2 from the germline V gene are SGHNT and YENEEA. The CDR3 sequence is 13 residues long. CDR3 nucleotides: TGTGCCAGCGCTACCAGTTTCTACAATGAGCAGTTCTTC. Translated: CASATSFYNEQFF.

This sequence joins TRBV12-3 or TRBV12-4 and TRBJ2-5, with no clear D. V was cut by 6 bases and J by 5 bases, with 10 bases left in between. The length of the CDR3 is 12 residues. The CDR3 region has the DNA TGTGCCAGCAGCCCGGAGTGGGAGACCCAGTACTTC. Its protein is CASSPEWETQYF.

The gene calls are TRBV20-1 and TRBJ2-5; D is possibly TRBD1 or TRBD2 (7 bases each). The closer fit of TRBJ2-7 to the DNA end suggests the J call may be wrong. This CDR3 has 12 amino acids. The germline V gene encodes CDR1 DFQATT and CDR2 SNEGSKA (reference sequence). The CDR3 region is CSGHRGGYEQYF. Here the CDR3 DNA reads TGCAGTGGACACAGGGGAGGGTACGAGCAGTACTTC.

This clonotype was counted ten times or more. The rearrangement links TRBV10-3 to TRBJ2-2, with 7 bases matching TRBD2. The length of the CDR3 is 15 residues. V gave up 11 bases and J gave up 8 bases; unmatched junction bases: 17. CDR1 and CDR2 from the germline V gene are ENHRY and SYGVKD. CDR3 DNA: TGTGCCGCGAACCCCCTAGCGGCTCCCTCGGGGGAGCTGTTTTTT. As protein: CAANPLAAPSGELFF.

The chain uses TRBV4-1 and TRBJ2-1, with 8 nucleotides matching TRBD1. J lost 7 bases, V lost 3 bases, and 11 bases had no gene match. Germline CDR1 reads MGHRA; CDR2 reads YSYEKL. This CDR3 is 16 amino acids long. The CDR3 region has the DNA TGCGCCAGCAGCCACAATCCCGGGACAGGCTCGAATGAGCAGTTCTTC. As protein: CASSHNPGTGSNEQFF.

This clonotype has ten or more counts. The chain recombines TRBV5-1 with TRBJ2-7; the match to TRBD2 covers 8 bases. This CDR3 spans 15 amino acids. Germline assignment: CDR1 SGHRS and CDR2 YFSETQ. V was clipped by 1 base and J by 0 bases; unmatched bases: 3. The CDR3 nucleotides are TGCGCCAGCAGCTTGTTCAGCGGGAGCTCCTACGAGCAGTACTTC. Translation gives CASSLFSGSSYEQYF.

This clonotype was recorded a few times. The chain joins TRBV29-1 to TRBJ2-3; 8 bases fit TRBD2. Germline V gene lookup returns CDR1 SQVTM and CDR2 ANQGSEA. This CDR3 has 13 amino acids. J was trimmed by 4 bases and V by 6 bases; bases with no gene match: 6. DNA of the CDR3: TGCAGCGTCTTAAGCGGGAGTTCAGATACGCAGTATTTT. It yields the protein CSVLSGSSDTQYF.

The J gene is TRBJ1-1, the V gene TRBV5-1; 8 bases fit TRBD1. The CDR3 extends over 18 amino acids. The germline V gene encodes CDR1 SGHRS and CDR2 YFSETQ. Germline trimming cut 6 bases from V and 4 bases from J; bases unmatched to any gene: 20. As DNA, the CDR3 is TGCGCCAGCACCATGAATGGTGTCAGGGGGCGGGTTAGCACTGAAGCTTTCTTT. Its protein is CASTMNGVRGRVSTEAFF.

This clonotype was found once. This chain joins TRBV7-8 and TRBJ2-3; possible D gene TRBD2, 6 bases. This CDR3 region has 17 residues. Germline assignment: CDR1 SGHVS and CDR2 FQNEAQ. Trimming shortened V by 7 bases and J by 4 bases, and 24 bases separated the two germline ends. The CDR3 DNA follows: TGTGCCAGCACATACAACCCCGGGGGTACTAGCCCAGATACGCAGTATTTT. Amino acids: CASTYNPGGTSPDTQYF. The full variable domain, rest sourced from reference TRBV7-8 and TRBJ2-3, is GAGVSQSPRYKVAKRGQDVALRCDPISGHVSLFWYQQALGQGPEFLTYFQNEAQLDKSGLPSDRFFAERPEGSVSTLKIQRTQQEDSAVYLCASTYNPGGTSPDTQYFGPGTRLTVL.

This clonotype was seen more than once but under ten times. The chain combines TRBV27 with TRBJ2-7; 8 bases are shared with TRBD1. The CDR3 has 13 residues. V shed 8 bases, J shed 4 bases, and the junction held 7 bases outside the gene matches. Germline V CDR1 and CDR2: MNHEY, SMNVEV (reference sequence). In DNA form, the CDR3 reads TGTGCCAGCTCCCGGACAGGGAGGTACGAGCAGTACTTC. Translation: CASSRTGRYEQYF.

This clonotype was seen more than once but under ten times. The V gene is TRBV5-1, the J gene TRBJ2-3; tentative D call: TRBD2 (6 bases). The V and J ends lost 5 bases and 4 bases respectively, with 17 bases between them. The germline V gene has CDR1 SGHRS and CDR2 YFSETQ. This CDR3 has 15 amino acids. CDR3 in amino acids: CASRPGTFGADTQYF. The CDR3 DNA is TGCGCCAGCAGGCCCGGGACTTTTGGAGCAGATACGCAGTATTTT.

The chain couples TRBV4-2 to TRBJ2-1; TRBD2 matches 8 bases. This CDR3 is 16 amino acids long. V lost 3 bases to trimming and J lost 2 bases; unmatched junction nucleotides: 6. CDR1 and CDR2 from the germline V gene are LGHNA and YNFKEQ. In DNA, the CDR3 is TGTGCCAGCAGCCAGGCTAGCGGGCTAACCTACAATGAGCAGTTCTTC. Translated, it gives CASSQASGLTYNEQFF.

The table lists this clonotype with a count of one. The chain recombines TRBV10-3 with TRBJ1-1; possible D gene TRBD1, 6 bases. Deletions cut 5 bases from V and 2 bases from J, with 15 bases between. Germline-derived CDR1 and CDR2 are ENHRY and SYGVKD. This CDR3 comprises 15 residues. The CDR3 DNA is TGTGCCATCAGTCGGGGGGGCAGGGAAAACACTGAAGCTTTCTTT. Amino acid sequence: CAISRGGRENTEAFF.

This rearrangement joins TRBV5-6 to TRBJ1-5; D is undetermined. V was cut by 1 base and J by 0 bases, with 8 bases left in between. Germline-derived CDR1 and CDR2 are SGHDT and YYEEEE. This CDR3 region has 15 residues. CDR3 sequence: CASSLRRFSNQPQHF. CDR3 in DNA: TGTGCCAGCAGCTTGAGACGGTTTAGCAATCAGCCCCAGCATTTT.

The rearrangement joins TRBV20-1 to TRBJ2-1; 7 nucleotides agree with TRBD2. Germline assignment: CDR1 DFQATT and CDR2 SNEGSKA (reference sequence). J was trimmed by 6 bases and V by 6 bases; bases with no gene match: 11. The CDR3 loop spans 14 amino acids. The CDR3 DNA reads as TGCAGTGCCCTGACGGGCGGGAGCCCCAATGAGCAGTTCTTC. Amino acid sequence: CSALTGGSPNEQFF.

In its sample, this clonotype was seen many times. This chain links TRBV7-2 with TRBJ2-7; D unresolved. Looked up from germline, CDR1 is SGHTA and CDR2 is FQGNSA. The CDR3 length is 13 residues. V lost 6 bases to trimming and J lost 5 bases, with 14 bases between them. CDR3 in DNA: TGTGCCAGCAGGCGCGCTGGGCTTGACGAGCAGTACTTC. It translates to CASRRAGLDEQYF.

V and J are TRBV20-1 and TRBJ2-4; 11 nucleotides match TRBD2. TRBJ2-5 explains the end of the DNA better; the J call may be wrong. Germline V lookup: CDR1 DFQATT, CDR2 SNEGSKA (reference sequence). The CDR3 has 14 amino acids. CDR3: CSANPLAGVETQYF. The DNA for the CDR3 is TGCAGTGCTAACCCACTAGCGGGAGTGGAGACCCAGTACTTC.

As DNA, the CDR3 is TGTGCCTGGAGTGTGGGACAGGGGGCTAACGAGCAGTACTTC. As protein: CAWSVGQGANEQYF. The genes are TRBV30 and TRBJ2-5; 12 bases are shared with TRBD1. The DNA end is more similar to TRBJ2-7, so the J call may be wrong. This CDR3 spans 14 amino acids. CDR1 and CDR2 (germline): GTSNPN, SVGIG (reference sequence).

The CDR3 DNA sequence: TGTGCCAGCAGTGACTCCTACTCTGACGGGAGGGGCACAGATACGCAGTATTTT. It translates to CASSDSYSDGRGTDTQYF. The rearrangement links TRBV6-4 to TRBJ2-3; 8 positions match TRBD2. V gave up 0 bases and J gave up 1 base; unmatched junction bases: 9. This CDR3 spans 18 amino acids. CDR1 and CDR2 from the germline V gene are MRHNA and SNTAGT.

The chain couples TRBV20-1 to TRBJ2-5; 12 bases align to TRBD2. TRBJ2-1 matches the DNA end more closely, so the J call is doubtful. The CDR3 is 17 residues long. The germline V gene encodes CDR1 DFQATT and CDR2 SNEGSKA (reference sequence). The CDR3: CSASPRTSGKYQETQFF. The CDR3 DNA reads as TGCAGTGCTAGCCCTCGGACTAGCGGGAAGTACCAAGAGACCCAGTTCTTC.

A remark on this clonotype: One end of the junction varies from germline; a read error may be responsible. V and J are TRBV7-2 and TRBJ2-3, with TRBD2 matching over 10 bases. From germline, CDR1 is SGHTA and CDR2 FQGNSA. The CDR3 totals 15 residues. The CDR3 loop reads CASSLLAGEADTRYF. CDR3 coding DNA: TGTGCCAGCAGCTTACTAGCGGGAGAGGCAGATACGCGGTATTTT. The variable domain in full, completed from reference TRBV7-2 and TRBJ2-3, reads GAGVSQSPSNKVTEKGKDVELRCDPISGHTALYWYRQSLGQGLEFLIYFQGNSAPDKSGLPSDRFSAERTGGSVSTLTIQRTQQEDSAVYLCASSLLAGEADTRYFGPGTRLTVL.

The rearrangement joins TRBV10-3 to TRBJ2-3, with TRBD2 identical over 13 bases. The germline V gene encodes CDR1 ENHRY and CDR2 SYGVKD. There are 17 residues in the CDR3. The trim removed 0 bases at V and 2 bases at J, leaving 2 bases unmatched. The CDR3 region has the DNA TGTGCCATCAGTGAGTCAACTAGCGGGAGGGACACAGATACGCAGTATTTT. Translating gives CAISESTSGRDTDTQYF.

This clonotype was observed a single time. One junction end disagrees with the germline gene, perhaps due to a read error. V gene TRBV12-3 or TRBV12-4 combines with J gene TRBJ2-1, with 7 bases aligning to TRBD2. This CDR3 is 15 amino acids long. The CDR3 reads CVSSPLRAGVNEQFF. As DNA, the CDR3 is TGTGTCAGCAGCCCCCTGAGGGCGGGAGTCAATGAGCAGTTCTTC.

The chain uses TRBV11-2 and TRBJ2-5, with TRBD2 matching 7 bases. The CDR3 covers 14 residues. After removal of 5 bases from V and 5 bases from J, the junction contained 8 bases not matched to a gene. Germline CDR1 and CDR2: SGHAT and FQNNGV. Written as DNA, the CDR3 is TGTGCCAGCAGCCCGCGACTAGCCTTGGAGACCCAGTACTTC. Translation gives CASSPRLALETQYF.

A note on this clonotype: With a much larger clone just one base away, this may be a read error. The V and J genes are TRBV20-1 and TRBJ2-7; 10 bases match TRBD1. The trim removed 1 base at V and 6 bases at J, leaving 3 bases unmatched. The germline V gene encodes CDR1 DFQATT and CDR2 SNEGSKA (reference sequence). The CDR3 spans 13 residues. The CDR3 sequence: CSARGQGAREQYF. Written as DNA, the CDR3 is TGCAGTGCTAGAGGACAGGGGGCACGCGAGCAGTACTTC.